This T cell receptor beta chain is from a study of blood T cells in healthy people across ages. With respect to this clonotype: Its antigen is undetermined.

The study's findings and limits: Diversity estimates from one million T cells were considered underestimates.

Looked up from germline, CDR1 is LGHDT and CDR2 is YNNKEL (reference sequence). This CDR3 spans 13 amino acids. The authors ran a second PCR of about 7 to 12 cycles using a sample-barcoded 5' primer and a J-beta primer mix. Every molecule of cDNA carried a tag from a template-switch adaptor with 12 random nucleotides. TCRdb reprocessed the 5' RACE reads with MiXCR, giving one entry per CDR3 protein. In the table there are fewer than 2,000,000 distinct CDR3 sequences, roughly 32% of which are singletons. Specimen: blood. This sequence was found in a woman aged 25 to 39 in good health. The rearrangement links TRBV3-1 to TRBJ2-5; D remains ambiguous. Near its end, the DNA agrees better with TRBJ2-7, so the J call may be wrong. The chain's CDR3 is CASSSSNPYEQYF. The CDR3 DNA reads TGTGCCAGCAGCTCATCGAATCCCTACGAGCAGTACTTC.